This T cell receptor (beta chain) emerged from a study of shared clonotypes between healthy human individuals. Naivety among CD8 cells was defined by CD45RO negativity and positive CCR7 selection, thereby excluding terminally differentiated effector memory CD45RA+ cells. This CDR3 spans 13 amino acids. CDR1 MNHNS and CDR2 SASEGT come from the germline V gene. The ends lost 6 bases at V and 0 bases at J; junction bases unmatched: 2. Details on this clone: What it recognizes is unknown. Given a much more abundant clone one base away, this may be a read error. At the DNA level, this CDR3 is encoded by other sequences in the same sample as well.

Study findings and constraints: Non-shared clonotypes showed lower generation probabilities than clonotypes common to all four donors. Read depth was anticipated to influence clonotype sharing among donors.

In the study's own analysis: Filtering was not the same, since immunoSEQ gave junction-only sequences without quality scores. Clones were sequenced by immunoSEQ multiplex PCR, and TCRdb holds only the in-frame ones, with some missing. The V and J calls and clone size come from that table; D and trimming were worked out from the DNA. Altogether over 2 million clones are present, about 94% being singletons, with the ten largest covering roughly 1.1%. Sequencing was carried out using naive CD8+ T cells sorted from blood. This receptor was identified in a man aged 18 to 30 in good health. The chain has TRBV6-1 and TRBJ2-7, with TRBD1 matching over 7 bases. Written as DNA, the CDR3 is TGTGCCAGCAGCTGGGACAGCTCCTACGAGCAGTACTTC. Amino acids: CASSWDSSYEQYF.